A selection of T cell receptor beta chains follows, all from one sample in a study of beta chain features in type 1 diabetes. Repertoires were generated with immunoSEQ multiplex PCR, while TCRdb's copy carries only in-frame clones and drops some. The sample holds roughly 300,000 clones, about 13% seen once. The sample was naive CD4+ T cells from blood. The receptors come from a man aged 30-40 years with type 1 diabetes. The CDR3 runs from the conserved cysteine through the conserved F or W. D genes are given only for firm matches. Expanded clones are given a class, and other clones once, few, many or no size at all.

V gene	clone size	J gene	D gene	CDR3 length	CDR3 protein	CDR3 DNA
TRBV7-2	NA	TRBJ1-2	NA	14	CASSLDEGGYGYTF	TGTGCCAGCAGCTTAGACGAAGGGGGCTATGGCTACACCTTC
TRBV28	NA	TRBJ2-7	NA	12	CASSRTEDEQYF	TGTGCCAGCAGTCGGACAGAAGACGAGCAGTACTTC
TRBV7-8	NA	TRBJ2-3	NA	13	CASSPRETDTQYF	TGTGCCAGCAGCCCCCGGGAAACAGATACGCAGTATTTT
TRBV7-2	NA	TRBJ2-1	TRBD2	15	CASSLVAGGYNEQFF	TGTGCCAGCAGCTTAGTAGCGGGCGGTTACAATGAGCAGTTCTTC
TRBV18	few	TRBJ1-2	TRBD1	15	CASSPMTGKDYGYTF	TGTGCCAGCTCACCAATGACAGGGAAGGACTATGGCTACACCTTC
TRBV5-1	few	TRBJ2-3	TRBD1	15	CASSLLTGGSNTQYF	TGCGCCAGCAGCTTGCTGACAGGGGGGTCCAATACGCAGTATTTT
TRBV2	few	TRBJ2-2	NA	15	CASSDEGGKAGELFF	TGTGCCAGCAGTGACGAGGGTGGTAAAGCCGGGGAGCTGTTTTTT
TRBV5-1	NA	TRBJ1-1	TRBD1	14	CASSRTGELAEAFF	TGCGCCAGCAGCAGAACAGGGGAGTTGGCTGAAGCTTTCTTT
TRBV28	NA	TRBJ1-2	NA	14	CASSLDGIFYGYTF	TGTGCCAGCAGTTTGGACGGGATCTTCTATGGCTACACCTTC
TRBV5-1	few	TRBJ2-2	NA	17	CASSSPAGRPGTGELFF	TGCGCCAGCAGCTCCCCCGCGGGACGGCCGGGCACCGGGGAGCTGTTTTTT
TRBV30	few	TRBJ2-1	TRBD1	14	CAWSETGLDNEQFF	TGTGCCTGGAGCGAGACAGGGTTGGACAATGAGCAGTTCTTC
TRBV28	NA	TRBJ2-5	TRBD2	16	CASSFGAGGPGETQYF	TGTGCCAGCAGTTTCGGTGCGGGAGGGCCGGGAGAGACCCAGTACTTC
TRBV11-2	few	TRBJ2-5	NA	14	CASSYREDLETQYF	TGTGCCAGCAGCTACCGGGAAGACTTAGAGACCCAGTACTTC
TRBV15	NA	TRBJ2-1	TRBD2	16	CATSSRVLAGGDEQFF	TGTGCCACCAGCTCGCGCGTTCTAGCGGGAGGCGATGAGCAGTTCTTC
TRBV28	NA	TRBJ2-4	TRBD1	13	CASSPQDRDIQYF	TGTGCCAGCAGTCCCCAGGACAGGGACATTCAGTACTTC
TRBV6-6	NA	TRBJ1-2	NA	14	CASSYEVRRYGYTF	TGTGCCAGCAGTTATGAAGTCAGGCGTTATGGCTACACCTTC
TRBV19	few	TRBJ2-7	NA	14	CASSPQGLYYEQYF	TGTGCCAGTAGTCCCCAGGGTCTATACTACGAGCAGTACTTC
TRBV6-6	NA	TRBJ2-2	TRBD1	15	CASETPTGAFGELFF	TGTGCCAGCGAAACTCCGACAGGGGCGTTCGGGGAGCTGTTTTTT
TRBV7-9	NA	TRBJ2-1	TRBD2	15	CASSLQAGGPHEQFF	TGTGCCAGCAGCTTACAAGCGGGAGGGCCTCATGAGCAGTTCTTC
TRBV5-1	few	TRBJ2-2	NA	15	CASSSQDSRAGELFF	TGCGCCAGCAGCTCCCAGGACAGCAGGGCCGGGGAGCTGTTTTTT
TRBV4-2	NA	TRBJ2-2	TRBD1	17	CASSQNVDRGSTGELFF	TGTGCCAGCAGCCAAAACGTCGACAGGGGAAGCACCGGGGAGCTGTTTTTT
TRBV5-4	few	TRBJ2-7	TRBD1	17	CASSRPTPGQETYEQYF	TGTGCCAGCAGCCGACCCACGCCGGGACAGGAGACCTACGAGCAGTACTTC
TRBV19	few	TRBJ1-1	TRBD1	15	CASSSFDREPYEAFF	TGTGCCAGTAGTTCCTTCGACAGGGAACCATATGAAGCTTTCTTT
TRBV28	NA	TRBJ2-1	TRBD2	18	CASSSRPLLAGGRFEQFF	TGTGCCAGCAGTTCCCGCCCTCTACTAGCGGGAGGGAGATTTGAGCAGTTCTTC
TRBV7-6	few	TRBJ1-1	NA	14	CASSLLSRDTEAFF	TGTGCCAGCAGCTTACTGTCCAGGGACACTGAAGCTTTCTTT
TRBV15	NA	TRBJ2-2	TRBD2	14	CATSRGGHTGELFF	TGTGCCACCAGCCGCGGGGGGCACACCGGGGAGCTGTTTTTT
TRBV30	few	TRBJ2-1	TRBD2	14	CAWKMGGTYNEQFF	TGTGCCTGGAAAATGGGGGGGACCTACAATGAGCAGTTCTTC
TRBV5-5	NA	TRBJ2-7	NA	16	CASSLSGQLRSYEQYF	TGTGCCAGCAGCTTGTCAGGACAGTTACGGTCCTACGAGCAGTACTTC
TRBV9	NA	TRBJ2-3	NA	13	CASSVAGPDTQYF	TGTGCCAGCAGCGTAGCAGGGCCAGATACGCAGTATTTT
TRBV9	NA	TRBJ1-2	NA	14	CASSVNPGYYGYTF	TGTGCCAGCAGCGTAAATCCAGGGTACTATGGCTACACCTTC
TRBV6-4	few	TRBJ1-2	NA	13	CASSALYQGPLTF	TGTGCCAGCAGTGCGTTGTATCAGGGCCCACTCACCTTC
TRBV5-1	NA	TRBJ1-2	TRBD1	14	CASSYSTGNYGYTF	TGCGCCAGCAGCTACTCGACAGGGAACTATGGCTACACCTTC
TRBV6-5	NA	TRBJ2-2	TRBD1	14	CASSGTGNTGELFF	TGTGCCAGCAGCGGGACAGGGAACACCGGGGAGCTGTTTTTT
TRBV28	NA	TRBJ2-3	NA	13	CASSPPSIDTQYF	TGTGCCAGCAGCCCGCCTAGTATAGATACGCAGTATTTT
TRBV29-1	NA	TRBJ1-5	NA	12	CSASYSGQPQHF	TGCAGCGCCTCATACAGTGGGCAGCCCCAGCATTTT
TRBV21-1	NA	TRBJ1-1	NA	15	CASSSDGTEDTEAFF	TGTGCCAGCAGCAGTGACGGGACAGAGGACACTGAAGCTTTCTTT
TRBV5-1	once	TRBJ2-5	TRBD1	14	CASSLGQATETQYF	TGCGCCAGCAGTTTGGGACAGGCCACAGAGACCCAGTACTTC
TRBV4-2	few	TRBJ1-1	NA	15	CASSPPRPRGTEAFF	TGTGCCAGCAGCCCCCCGAGGCCCCGGGGCACTGAAGCTTTCTTT
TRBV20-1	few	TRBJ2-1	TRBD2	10	CTGGYNEQFF	TGCACCGGGGGGTACAATGAGCAGTTCTTC
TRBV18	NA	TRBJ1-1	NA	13	CASSLTGSREAFF	TGTGCCAGCTCACTTACAGGGTCGCGGGAGGCTTTCTTT
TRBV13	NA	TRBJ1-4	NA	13	CASRSRTNEKLFF	TGTGCCAGCAGAAGTCGGACTAATGAAAAACTGTTTTTT